Here is one T cell receptor beta chain with its context. V lost 5 bases and J 6 bases, leaving 10 bases between the germline ends. The germline V gene encodes CDR1 MDHEN and CDR2 SYDVKM. The CDR3 has 13 amino acids. Original analysis: By means of reference gene primer amplification, nucleated cell counts were estimated. Sequenced by immunoSEQ multiplex PCR; TCRdb stores in-frame clones only, minus some. V and J calls and clone size are copied from that table; D and trimming were computed from the DNA. The repertoire holds about 140,000 clones, with approximately 81% as singletons. The data belong to a study of blood T cell repertoires in COVID-19. About the study: COVID-19 samples collected from the United States, Italy and Spain covered acute and convalescent phases. In each case, the material was cDNA or gDNA derived from T cells, B-cell-depleted T cells, or PBMCs.

Sequenced input: peripheral blood. This receptor was identified in a human donor in a cohort sampled during active COVID-19. J is TRBJ2-2 and V is TRBV28; D unresolved. The CDR3 loop is CASSPQAPGELFF. The CDR3 region has the DNA TGTGCCAGCAGTCCCCAGGCCCCCGGGGAGCTGTTTTTT.